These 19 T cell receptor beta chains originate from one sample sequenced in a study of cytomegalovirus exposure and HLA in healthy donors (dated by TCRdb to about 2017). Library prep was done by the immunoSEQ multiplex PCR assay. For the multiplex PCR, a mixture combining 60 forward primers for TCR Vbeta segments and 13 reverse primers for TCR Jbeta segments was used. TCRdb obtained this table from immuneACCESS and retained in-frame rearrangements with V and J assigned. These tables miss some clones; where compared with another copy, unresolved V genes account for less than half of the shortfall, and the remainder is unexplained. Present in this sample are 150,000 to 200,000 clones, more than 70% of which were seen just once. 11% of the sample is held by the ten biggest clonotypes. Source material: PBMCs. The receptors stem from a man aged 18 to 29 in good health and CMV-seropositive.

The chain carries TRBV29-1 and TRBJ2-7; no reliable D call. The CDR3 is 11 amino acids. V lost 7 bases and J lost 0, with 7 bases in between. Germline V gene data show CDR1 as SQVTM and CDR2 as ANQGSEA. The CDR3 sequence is CSGGYSYEQYF. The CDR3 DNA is TGCAGCGGCGGTTACTCCTACGAGCAGTACTTC.

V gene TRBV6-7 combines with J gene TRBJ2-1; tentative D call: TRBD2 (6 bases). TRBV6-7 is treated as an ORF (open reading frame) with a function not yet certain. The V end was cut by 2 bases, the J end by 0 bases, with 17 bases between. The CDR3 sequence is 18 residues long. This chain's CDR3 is CASSYETCMGLSYNEQFF. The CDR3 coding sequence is TGTGCCAGCAGTTACGAGACGTGTATGGGACTCTCCTACAATGAGCAGTTCTTC.

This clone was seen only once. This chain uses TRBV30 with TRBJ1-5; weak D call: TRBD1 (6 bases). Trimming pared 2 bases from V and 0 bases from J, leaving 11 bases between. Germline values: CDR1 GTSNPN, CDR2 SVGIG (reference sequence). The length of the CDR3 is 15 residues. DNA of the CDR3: TGTGCCTGGAGTATGGACAGCCTTAGCAATCAGCCCCAGCATTTT. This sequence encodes CAWSMDSLSNQPQHF. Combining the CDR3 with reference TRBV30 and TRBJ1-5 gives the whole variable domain SQTIHQWPATLVQPVGSPLSLECTVEGTSNPNLYWYRQAAGRGLQLLFYSVGIGQISSEVPQNLSASRPQDRQFILSSKKLLLSDSGFYLCAWSMDSLSNQPQHFGDGTRLSIL.

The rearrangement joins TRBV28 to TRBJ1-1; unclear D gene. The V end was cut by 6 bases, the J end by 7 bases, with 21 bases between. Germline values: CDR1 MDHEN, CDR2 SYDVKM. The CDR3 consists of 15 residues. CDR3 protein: CASSLYAPEEGEAFF. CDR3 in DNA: TGTGCCAGCAGCCTATATGCCCCAGAAGAGGGTGAAGCTTTCTTT.

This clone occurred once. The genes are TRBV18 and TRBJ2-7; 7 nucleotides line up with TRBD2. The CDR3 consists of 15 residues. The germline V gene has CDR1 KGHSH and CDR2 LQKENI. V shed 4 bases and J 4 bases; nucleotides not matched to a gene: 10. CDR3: CASSRGGLGQYEQYF. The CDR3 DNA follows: TGTGCCAGCTCACGAGGAGGACTAGGTCAGTACGAGCAGTACTTC.

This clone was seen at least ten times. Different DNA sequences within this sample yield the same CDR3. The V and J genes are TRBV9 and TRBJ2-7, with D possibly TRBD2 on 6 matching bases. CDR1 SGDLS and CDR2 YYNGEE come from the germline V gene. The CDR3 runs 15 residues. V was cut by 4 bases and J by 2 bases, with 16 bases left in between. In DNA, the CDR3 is TGTGCCAGCAGCCCGGACGGCGGAGGGACCTACGAGCAGTACTTC. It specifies CASSPDGGGTYEQYF.

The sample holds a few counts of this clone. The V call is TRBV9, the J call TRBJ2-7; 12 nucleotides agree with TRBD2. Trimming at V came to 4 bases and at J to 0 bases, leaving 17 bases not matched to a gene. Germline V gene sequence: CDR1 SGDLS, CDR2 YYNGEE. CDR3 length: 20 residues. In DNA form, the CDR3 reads TGTGCCAGCAGCCCGAGCGGGGGACTAGCGGGCACCAAATACTCCTACGAGCAGTACTTC. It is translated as CASSPSGGLAGTKYSYEQYF.

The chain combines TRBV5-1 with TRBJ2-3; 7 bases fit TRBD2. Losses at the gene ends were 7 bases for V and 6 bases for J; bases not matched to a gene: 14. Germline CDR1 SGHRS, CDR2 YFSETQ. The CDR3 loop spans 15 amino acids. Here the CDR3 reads CASRVLGEGRDTQYF. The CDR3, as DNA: TGCGCCAGCCGAGTTTTGGGGGAGGGCCGGGATACGCAGTATTTT.

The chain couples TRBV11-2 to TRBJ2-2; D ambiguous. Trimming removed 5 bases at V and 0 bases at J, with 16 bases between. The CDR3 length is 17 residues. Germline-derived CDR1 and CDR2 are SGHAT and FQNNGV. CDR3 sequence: CASSRRPGRTNTGELFF. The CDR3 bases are TGTGCCAGCAGCCGCCGGCCAGGCCGTACGAACACCGGGGAGCTGTTTTTT.

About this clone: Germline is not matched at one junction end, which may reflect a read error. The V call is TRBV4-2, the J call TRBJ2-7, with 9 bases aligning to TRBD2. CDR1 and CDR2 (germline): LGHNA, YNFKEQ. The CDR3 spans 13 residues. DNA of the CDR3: TGTGCCAGCAGCCAATTGCTAGCGGGACCCCAGGGCTTC. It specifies CASSQLLAGPQGF.

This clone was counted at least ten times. The CDR3 protein is CASSPGAGLTEAFF. The CDR3, as DNA: TGTGCCAGCAGCCCTGGGGCAGGGTTGACTGAAGCTTTCTTT. The chain links TRBV7-9 to TRBJ1-1; TRBD1 is a possible D gene (5 bases). CDR1 and CDR2 (germline): SEHNR, FQNEAQ (reference sequence). Trimming pared 5 bases from V and 5 bases from J, leaving 15 bases between. This CDR3 is 14 amino acids long.

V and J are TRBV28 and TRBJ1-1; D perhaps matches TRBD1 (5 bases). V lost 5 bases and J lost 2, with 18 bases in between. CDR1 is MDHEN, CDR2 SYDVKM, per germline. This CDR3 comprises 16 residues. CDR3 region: CASSLLPRTPNTEAFF. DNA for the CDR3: TGTGCCAGCAGTCTATTACCGAGGACACCAAACACTGAAGCTTTCTTT.

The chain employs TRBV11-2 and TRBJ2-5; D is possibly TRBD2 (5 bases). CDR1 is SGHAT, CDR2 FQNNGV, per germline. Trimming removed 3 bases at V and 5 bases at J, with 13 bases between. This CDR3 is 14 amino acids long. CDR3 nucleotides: TGTGCCAGCAGCTTTCATCGACGCGGGGAGACCCAGTACTTC. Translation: CASSFHRRGETQYF.

CDR3 sequence reads: CASSLGDRDSDTQYF. The CDR3 DNA sequence: TGCGCCAGCAGCTTGGGGGACAGGGACTCAGATACGCAGTATTTT. The chain uses TRBV5-1 and TRBJ2-3; TRBD1 aligns across 9 bases. J lost 4 bases, V lost 0 bases, and 3 bases had no gene match. In germline, CDR1 is SGHRS, CDR2 YFSETQ. The CDR3 extends over 15 amino acids.

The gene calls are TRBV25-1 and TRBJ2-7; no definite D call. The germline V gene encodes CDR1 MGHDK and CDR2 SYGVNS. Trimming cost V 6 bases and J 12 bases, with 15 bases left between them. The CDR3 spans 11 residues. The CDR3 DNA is TGTGCCAGCAGCCTCGTCTTAATCCGGTACTTC. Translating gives CASSLVLIRYF.

The CDR3 DNA reads as TGTGCCAGCAGCGCACAACAAACAGGGAGTGATGGCTACACCTTC. Amino acid sequence: CASSAQQTGSDGYTF. J is TRBJ1-2 and V is TRBV9; weak D call: TRBD1 (6 bases). This CDR3 comprises 15 residues. With 3 bases removed from V and 6 bases from J, the gap between germline ends came to 18 bases. Germline CDR1 is SGDLS and CDR2 is YYNGEE.

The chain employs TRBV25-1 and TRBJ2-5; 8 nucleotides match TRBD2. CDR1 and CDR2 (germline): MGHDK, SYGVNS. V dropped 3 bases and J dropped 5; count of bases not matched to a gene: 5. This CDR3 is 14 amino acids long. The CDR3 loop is CASSDSGVGETQYF. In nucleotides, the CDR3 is TGTGCCAGCAGTGATAGCGGGGTTGGTGAGACCCAGTACTTC.

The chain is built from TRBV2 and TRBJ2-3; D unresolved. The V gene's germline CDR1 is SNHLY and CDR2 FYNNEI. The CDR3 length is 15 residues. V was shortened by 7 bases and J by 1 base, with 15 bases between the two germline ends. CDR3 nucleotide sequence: TGTGCCAGCACCATGCTAGTAATGGGCACAGATACGCAGTATTTT. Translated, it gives CASTMLVMGTDTQYF.

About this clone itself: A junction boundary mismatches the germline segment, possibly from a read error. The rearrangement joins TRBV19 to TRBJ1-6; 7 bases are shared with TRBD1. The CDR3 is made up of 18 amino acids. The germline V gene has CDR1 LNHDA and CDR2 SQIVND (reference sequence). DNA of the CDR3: TGTTCCAGTGCCCCACGCGACTCGGGACAGACTTATAATTCACCCCTCCACTTT. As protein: CSSAPRDSGQTYNSPLHF.